This TCR beta chain was sequenced for a study of beta chain features in type 1 diabetes. Study-wide points: TCRB CDR3 length was moderately but significantly reduced in all four CD4+ subsets of Type 1 diabetes patients.

As for this clone: Its specificity is not known.

Via the markers CD45RO/CCR7/CD25/CD127/CD95/CD27, stem cell-like memory, regulatory, central memory and naive CD4+ cells were sorted. The entirety of the isolated RNA underwent reverse transcription, so expressed TCRB transcripts were sequenced. Measured with immunoSEQ multiplex PCR; TCRdb has only the in-frame clones, and not every one. The sample lists fewer than 250,000 clones, about 14% seen once, with about 0.03% in the top ten. With 5 bases clipped from V and 7 bases from J, the junction kept 8 bases outside the gene matches. The length of the CDR3 is 13 residues. The germline V gene encodes CDR1 SGHDT and CDR2 YYEEEE.

The origin of this receptor is a middle-aged woman in good health. V and J are TRBV5-6 and TRBJ2-5, with TRBD2 matching over 7 bases. The specimen was naive CD4+ T cells from blood. This CDR3 is CASRPGGGATQYF. The CDR3 DNA reads TGTGCCAGCAGACCCGGGGGAGGGGCGACCCAGTACTTC.